These T cell receptor beta chains were read from a single sample in a study of T cell repertoires in cytomegalovirus infection. Using its own MiXCR run on the reads, TCRdb lists one record per CDR3 protein. The sample consists of about 740,000 distinct CDR3 sequences, 35% of them appearing once. The sample was PBMCs. The receptors originated from a human donor in good health (CMV status not recorded). Some clones in this sample may be carry-over from other donors' samples. CDR3s include the opening cysteine and the closing phenylalanine or tryptophan. Fields, in order: V gene, clone size, D gene, J gene, CDR3 DNA, CDR3 protein. D genes are given only for firm matches. Size is omitted from some rows. Given values are once, few, many or a class for expanded clones.

V gene: TRBV24-1; clone size: -; D gene: -; J gene: TRBJ2-1; CDR3 DNA: TGTGCCACCAGTGATCAACGGTACAATGAGCAGTTCTTC; CDR3 protein: CATSDQRYNEQFF
V gene: TRBV28; clone size: -; D gene: TRBD1; J gene: TRBJ1-3; CDR3 DNA: TGTGCCAGCCGTTTAGGACAGGGGGCTCGTGGAAACACCATATATTTT; CDR3 protein: CASRLGQGARGNTIYF
V gene: TRBV28; clone size: -; D gene: -; J gene: TRBJ1-5; CDR3 DNA: TGTGGGACGGCCAGGGTCAATCAGCCCCAGCATTTT; CDR3 protein: CGTARVNQPQHF
V gene: TRBV12-3/TRBV12-4; clone size: few; D gene: TRBD1; J gene: TRBJ1-5; CDR3 DNA: TGTGCCAGCAGTTACAGGACAGGGGGGAATCAGCCCCAGCATTTT; CDR3 protein: CASSYRTGGNQPQHF
V gene: TRBV20-1; clone size: few; D gene: -; J gene: TRBJ2-7; CDR3 DNA: TGCAGTGCTAGAATTGAAGTCGGCAGGCTCCCCTACGAGCAGTACTTC; CDR3 protein: CSARIEVGRLPYEQYF
V gene: TRBV6-5; clone size: few; D gene: -; J gene: TRBJ2-2; CDR3 DNA: TGTGCCAGCAGTTACCCAGGGGTTCCCGGGGAGCTGTTTTTT; CDR3 protein: CASSYPGVPGELFF
V gene: TRBV19; clone size: few; D gene: TRBD2; J gene: TRBJ2-2; CDR3 DNA: TGTGCCAGTAGGCCTACTAGCGGGAGGCAGGCCGGGGAGCTGTTTTTT; CDR3 protein: CASRPTSGRQAGELFF
V gene: TRBV5-6; clone size: few; D gene: -; J gene: TRBJ1-5; CDR3 DNA: TGTGCCAGCAGCTTGGGGGGCGGGGGACACAATCAGCCCCAGCATTTT; CDR3 protein: CASSLGGGGHNQPQHF
V gene: TRBV6-6; clone size: -; D gene: -; J gene: TRBJ1-3; CDR3 DNA: TGTGCCAGCAGTTACTGGGCAGGGACGGACACCATATATTTT; CDR3 protein: CASSYWAGTDTIYF
V gene: TRBV7-8; clone size: few; D gene: -; J gene: TRBJ1-5; CDR3 DNA: TGTGCCAGCAGCTTAGCCAGGGGAAGGGGCAATCAGCCCCAGCATTTT; CDR3 protein: CASSLARGRGNQPQHF
V gene: TRBV7-3; clone size: few; D gene: TRBD2; J gene: TRBJ2-3; CDR3 DNA: TGTGCCAGCAGCACCCAGAGGGCGGGACTAGGAACAGATACGCAGTATTTT; CDR3 protein: CASSTQRAGLGTDTQYF
V gene: TRBV27; clone size: -; D gene: -; J gene: TRBJ1-6; CDR3 DNA: TGTGCCAGCAGTTTACCGGGGATGGGCTCACCCCTCCACTTT; CDR3 protein: CASSLPGMGSPLHF
V gene: TRBV6-5; clone size: few; D gene: -; J gene: TRBJ2-7; CDR3 DNA: TGTGCCAGCAGTTACTCGGGAGGAGTCGAGCAGTACTTC; CDR3 protein: CASSYSGGVEQYF
V gene: TRBV12-3/TRBV12-4; clone size: few; D gene: -; J gene: TRBJ1-6; CDR3 DNA: TGTGCCAGCAGGGAACAGGGTTACCCCCTCCACTTT; CDR3 protein: CASREQGYPLHF
V gene: TRBV24-1; clone size: -; D gene: TRBD2; J gene: TRBJ2-1; CDR3 DNA: TGTGCCACCAGTGACACACAGGGGATAGCGGGAGGCTACAATGAGCAGTTCTTC; CDR3 protein: CATSDTQGIAGGYNEQFF
V gene: TRBV5-5; clone size: once; D gene: TRBD1; J gene: TRBJ1-2; CDR3 DNA: TGTGCCAGCAGCATGGGACAGGGATTATATGACTATGGCTACACCTTC; CDR3 protein: CASSMGQGLYDYGYTF